This T cell receptor (beta chain) was captured by sequencing in a study of blood T cell repertoires in COVID-19. Overall study context: Sites across the United States, Italy and Spain contributed samples from acute and convalescent COVID-19.

CDR1 MRHNA and CDR2 SNTAGT come from the germline V gene. V shed 3 bases and J shed 7 bases, with 16 bases lying between them. The CDR3 runs to 15 residues. Participants were placed into cohorts based on the clinical history they reported. The method was immunoSEQ multiplex PCR; TCRdb's version includes in-frame clones alone and lacks a portion of them. The sample records about 280,000 clones, around 90% being singletons. The chain combines TRBV6-4 with TRBJ2-1; possibly TRBD2 for D (6 bases). Sequencing input: PBMCs or T cells enriched from blood (not recorded which). This TCR came from a woman aged 18-30 years with acute COVID-19. This CDR3 reads CASSEGSGDTNEQFF. DNA of the CDR3: TGTGCCAGCAGTGAGGGTAGCGGAGATACTAATGAGCAGTTCTTC.